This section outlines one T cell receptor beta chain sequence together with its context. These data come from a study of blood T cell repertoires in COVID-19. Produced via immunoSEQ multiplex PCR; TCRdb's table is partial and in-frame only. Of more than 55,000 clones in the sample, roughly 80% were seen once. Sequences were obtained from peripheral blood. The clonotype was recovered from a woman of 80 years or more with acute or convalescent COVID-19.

The CDR3 loop reads CASSSGTGVETQYF. The CDR3 DNA follows: TGCGCCAGCAGTTCCGGGACAGGGGTAGAGACCCAGTACTTC. This chain links TRBV5-1 with TRBJ2-5, with TRBD1 identical over 10 bases. Germline values: CDR1 SGHRS, CDR2 YFSETQ. J was trimmed by 4 bases and V by 5 bases; bases with no gene match: 5. This CDR3 spans 14 amino acids.